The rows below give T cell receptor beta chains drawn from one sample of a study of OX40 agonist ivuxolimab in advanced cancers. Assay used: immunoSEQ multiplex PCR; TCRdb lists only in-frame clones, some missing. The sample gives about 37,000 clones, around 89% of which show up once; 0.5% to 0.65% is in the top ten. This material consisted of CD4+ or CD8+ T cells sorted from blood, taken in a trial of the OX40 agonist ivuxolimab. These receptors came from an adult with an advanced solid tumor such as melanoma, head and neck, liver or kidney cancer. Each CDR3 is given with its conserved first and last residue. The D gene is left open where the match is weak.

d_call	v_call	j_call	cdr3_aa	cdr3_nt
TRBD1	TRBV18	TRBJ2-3	CASSRGQGTDTQYF	TGTGCCAGCTCACGTGGACAGGGGACAGATACGCAGTATTTT
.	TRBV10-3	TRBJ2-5	CAISTPNPGSGTQYF	TGTGCCATCAGTACGCCAAATCCGGGCTCAGGGACCCAGTACTTC
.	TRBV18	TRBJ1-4	CASSQAISGVGNEKLFF	TGTGCCAGCTCACAAGCAATATCGGGAGTTGGGAATGAAAAACTGTTTTTT
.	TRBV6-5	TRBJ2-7	CASSFTYYEQYF	TGTGCCAGCAGTTTTACGTACTACGAGCAGTACTTC
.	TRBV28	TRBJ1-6	CASSDSYNSPLHF	TGTGCCAGCAGTGACTCCTATAATTCACCCCTCCACTTT
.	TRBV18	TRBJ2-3	CASSPTATDTQYF	TGTGCCAGCTCACCGACTGCCACAGATACGCAGTATTTT
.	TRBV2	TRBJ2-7	CASSVAFYEQYF	TGTGCCAGCAGTGTGGCGTTCTACGAGCAGTACTTC
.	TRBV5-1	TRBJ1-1	CASSLEGSTEAFF	TGCGCCAGCAGCTTGGAAGGTAGCACTGAAGCTTTCTTT
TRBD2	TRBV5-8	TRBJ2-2	CASGSGGAGGELFF	TGTGCCAGCGGTAGCGGGGGGGCCGGCGGGGAGCTGTTTTTT
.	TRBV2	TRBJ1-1	CASSARGAGTEAFF	TGTGCCAGCAGTGCGAGGGGGGCTGGGACTGAAGCTTTCTTT
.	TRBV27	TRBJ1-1	CASRSMGGGTEAFF	TGTGCCAGCAGGTCGATGGGGGGTGGCACTGAAGCTTTCTTT
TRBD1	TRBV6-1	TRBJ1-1	CASSRTGGTLPEAFF	TGTGCCAGCAGTCGGACAGGGGGTACCTTGCCTGAAGCTTTCTTT
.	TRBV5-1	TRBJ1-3	CASSLEGGTGNTIYF	TGCGCCAGCAGCTTGGAGGGTGGTACTGGAAACACCATATATTTT
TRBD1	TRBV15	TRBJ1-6	CATSRGSGGVYNSPLHF	TGTGCCACCAGCAGAGGGTCAGGGGGGGTTTATAATTCACCCCTCCACTTT
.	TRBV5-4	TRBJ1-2	CASSLASGNYGYTF	TGTGCCAGCAGCTTGGCCTCGGGGAACTATGGCTACACCTTC
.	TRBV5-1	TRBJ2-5	CASSEGLAETQYF	TGCGCCAGCAGCGAGGGATTGGCGGAGACCCAGTACTTC
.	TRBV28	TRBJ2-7	CASISYSARAGQDEQYF	TGTGCCAGCATCTCTTACTCGGCGCGCGCGGGGCAGGACGAGCAGTACTTC
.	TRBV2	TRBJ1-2	CASSTRRTDLYTF	TGTGCCAGCAGTACAAGGCGGACCGATCTCTACACCTTC
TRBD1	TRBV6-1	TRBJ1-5	CASSDFGQGTNQPQHF	TGTGCCAGCAGTGATTTCGGACAGGGGACCAATCAGCCCCAGCATTTT
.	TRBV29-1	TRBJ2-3	CSALLTATDTQYF	TGCAGCGCCCTACTTACGGCGACAGATACGCAGTATTTT
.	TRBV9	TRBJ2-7	CASSVGSGVGYEQYF	TGTGCCAGCAGCGTAGGGAGTGGGGTTGGCTACGAGCAGTACTTC
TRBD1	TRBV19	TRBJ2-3	CASSTGQAVFADTQYF	TGTGCCAGTAGTACGGGACAGGCGGTTTTCGCAGATACGCAGTATTTT
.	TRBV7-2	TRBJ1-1	CASSFSTGQVAFF	TGTGCCAGCAGCTTCTCGACGGGCCAGGTGGCTTTCTTT
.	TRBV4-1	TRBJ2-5	CASSQPQGAQETQYF	TGCGCCAGCAGCCAACCCCAGGGAGCACAAGAGACCCAGTACTTC
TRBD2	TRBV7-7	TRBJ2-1	CASSLHLVGGNNEQFF	TGTGCCAGCAGCTTACATCTAGTGGGGGGGAACAATGAGCAGTTCTTC
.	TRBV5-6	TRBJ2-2	CASSSLTVNTGELFF	TGTGCCAGCAGCTCCCTGACAGTGAACACCGGGGAGCTGTTTTTT
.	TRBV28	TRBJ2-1	CASTGNFMYNEQFF	TGTGCCAGCACTGGTAATTTTATGTACAATGAGCAGTTCTTC
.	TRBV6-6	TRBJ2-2	CASRGGGANTGELFF	TGTGCCAGCAGAGGAGGGGGGGCGAACACCGGGGAGCTGTTTTTT
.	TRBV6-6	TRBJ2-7	CASSYRPTASYEQYF	TGTGCCAGCAGTTACCGTCCCACCGCCTCCTACGAGCAGTACTTC
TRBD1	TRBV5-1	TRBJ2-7	CASSPRQGPSYEQYF	TGCGCCAGCAGCCCCCGACAGGGTCCCTCCTACGAGCAGTACTTC
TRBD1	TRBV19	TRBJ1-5	CASSSGTGGGQPQHF	TGTGCCAGTAGTTCCGGGACAGGGGGGGGTCAGCCCCAGCATTTT
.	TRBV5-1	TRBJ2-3	CASSLEGTDTQYF	TGCGCCAGCAGCTTGGAGGGGACAGATACGCAGTATTTT
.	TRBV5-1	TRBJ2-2	CASSLKNRYTGELFF	TGCGCCAGCAGCTTGAAGAACAGATACACCGGGGAGCTGTTTTTT
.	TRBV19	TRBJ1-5	CASSTGTQGRNQPQHF	TGTGCCAGCTCTACCGGGACACAAGGCCGAAATCAGCCCCAGCATTTT
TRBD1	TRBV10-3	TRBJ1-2	CAISQTSTGQGAVGYTF	TGTGCCATCAGCCAGACCTCGACGGGACAGGGGGCGGTTGGCTACACCTTC
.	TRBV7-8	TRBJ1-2	CASSPDSNYGYTF	TGTGCCAGCAGCCCGGACAGTAACTATGGCTACACCTTC
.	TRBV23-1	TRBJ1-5	CASSQRGPYSNQPQHF	TGCGCCAGCAGTCAAAGGGGCCCCTATAGCAATCAGCCCCAGCATTTT
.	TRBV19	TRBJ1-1	CASTRQLNTEAFF	TGTGCCAGTACTCGGCAGCTGAACACTGAAGCTTTCTTT
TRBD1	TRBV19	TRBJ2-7	CASSNQGAIYEQYF	TGTGCCAGTAGTAACCAGGGGGCAATTTACGAGCAGTACTTC
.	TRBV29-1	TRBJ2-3	CSVDMVGGIDTQYF	TGCAGCGTTGATATGGTGGGGGGTATAGATACGCAGTATTTT
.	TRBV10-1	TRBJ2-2	CASSRVIGTGELFF	TGCGCCAGCAGTCGGGTGATTGGCACCGGGGAGCTGTTTTTT
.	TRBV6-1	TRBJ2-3	CASKTGGLDTQYF	TGTGCCAGCAAAACGGGTGGGTTAGATACGCAGTATTTT
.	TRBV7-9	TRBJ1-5	CASSPLGGRGQPQHF	TGTGCCAGCAGCCCTCTTGGGGGCAGGGGTCAGCCCCAGCATTTT
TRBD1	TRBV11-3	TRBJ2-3	CASSSGLDREADTQYF	TGTGCCAGCAGCTCGGGTCTGGACAGGGAGGCAGATACGCAGTATTTT
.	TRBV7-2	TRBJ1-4	CASSLAPNEKLFF	TGTGCCAGCAGCTTAGCGCCTAATGAAAAACTGTTTTTT
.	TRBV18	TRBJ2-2	CASSPRSGGPTGELFF	TGTGCCAGCTCACCACGCAGTGGGGGCCCCACCGGGGAGCTGTTTTTT
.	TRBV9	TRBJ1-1	CASSVGADTEAFF	TGTGCCAGCAGCGTAGGAGCAGACACTGAAGCTTTCTTT